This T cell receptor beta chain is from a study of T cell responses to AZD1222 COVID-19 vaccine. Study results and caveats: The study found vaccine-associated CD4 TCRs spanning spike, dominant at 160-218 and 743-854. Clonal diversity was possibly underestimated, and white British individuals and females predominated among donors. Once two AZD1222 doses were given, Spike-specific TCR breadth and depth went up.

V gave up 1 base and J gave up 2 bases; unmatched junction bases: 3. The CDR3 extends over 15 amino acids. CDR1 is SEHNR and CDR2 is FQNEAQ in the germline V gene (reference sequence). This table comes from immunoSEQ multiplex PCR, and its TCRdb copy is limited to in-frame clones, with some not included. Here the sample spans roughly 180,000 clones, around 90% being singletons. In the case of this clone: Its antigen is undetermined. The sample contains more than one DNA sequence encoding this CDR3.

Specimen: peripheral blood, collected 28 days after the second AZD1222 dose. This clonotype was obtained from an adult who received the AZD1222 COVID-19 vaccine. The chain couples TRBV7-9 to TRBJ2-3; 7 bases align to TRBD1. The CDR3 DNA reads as TGTGCCAGCAGCTTAGGGACAGGAGCCACAGATACGCAGTATTTT. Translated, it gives CASSLGTGATDTQYF.